Reported below is one T cell receptor (beta chain). Its matching antigen is unknown. The data were taken from a study of T cell responses to AZD1222 COVID-19 vaccine. Study results and caveats: The study sampled repertoires only after the peak T cell response. Donors, mostly white British, included more females; clonal diversity was possibly underestimated. Distributed over spike, vaccine-associated CD4 TCRs predominated at 160-218 and 743-854.

The V gene lost 1 base and the J gene lost 4 bases, with 8 bases spanning the gap. CDR1 and CDR2 from the germline V gene are SEHNR and FQNEAQ (reference sequence). This CDR3 has 15 residues. Repertoires were generated with immunoSEQ multiplex PCR, while TCRdb's copy carries only in-frame clones and drops some. Counted here are 86,000 or so clones, around 90% occurring once; the ten biggest clones make up under 5%. This TCR derives from an adult in good health. The chain couples TRBV7-9 to TRBJ1-6; tentatively, D is TRBD1 (5 bases). The sequencing used peripheral blood, collected on day 0 of MenACWY control vaccination. The CDR3 DNA is TGTGCCAGCAGCTTAGAGGGGATGTATAATTCACCCCTCCACTTT. The encoded protein is CASSLEGMYNSPLHF.